The 23 T cell receptor beta chains below come from one sample, sequenced in a study of T cell repertoires in cytomegalovirus infection. TCRdb recomputed calls from the reads with MiXCR, one row per CDR3 protein. The sample holds about 900,000 distinct CDR3 sequences, roughly 31% seen once. No antigen has been identified for these receptors. Sample: cultured CD8+ T cells from PBMCs, taken from culture after CMV antigen stimulation. These receptors originate from a human donor in good health (CMV status not recorded). Some clones in this sample may be carry-over from other donors' samples.

The table lists this clonotype with many counts. The chain carries TRBV7-2 and TRBJ1-5; no firm D call. The V gene's germline CDR1 is SGHTA and CDR2 FQGNSA. This CDR3 spans 15 amino acids. Trimming cost V 1 base and J 2 bases, with 9 bases left between them. The CDR3 sequence: CASSLEGGRNQPQHF. CDR3 sequence (DNA): TGTGCCAGCAGCTTAGAGGGAGGTCGCAATCAGCCCCAGCATTTT.

J is TRBJ1-4 and V is TRBV12-3 or TRBV12-4; TRBD1 matches at 7 bases. Trimming cost V 5 bases and J 5 bases; bases outside gene matches: 5. The CDR3 sequence is 14 residues long. CDR3 sequence (DNA): TGTGCCAGCAGTCCCGGGACAGAGAATGAAAAACTGTTTTTT. Translated, it gives CASSPGTENEKLFF.

J is TRBJ2-2 and V is TRBV5-1, with TRBD2 matching 13 bases. Per the germline V gene, CDR1 is SGHRS and CDR2 is YFSETQ. Trimming took 4 bases from V and 4 from J; bases not matched to a gene: 13. This CDR3 contains 19 residues. The CDR3 is CASSVGLAGDQRGTGELFF. The CDR3 nucleotides are TGCGCCAGCAGCGTAGGACTAGCGGGAGATCAACGGGGCACCGGGGAGCTGTTTTTT.

This clonotype was detected a few times. One end of the junction is discordant with germline, which a read error may explain. The chain has TRBV7-7 and TRBJ2-2; D may correspond to TRBD1 or TRBD2 (6 bases each). The CDR3 sequence is 18 residues long. Germline-derived CDR1 and CDR2 are SSHAT and FNYEAQ (reference sequence). The CDR3 region is CASSLDPGPLGGPGELFF. As DNA, the CDR3 is TGTGCTAGCAGCTTAGACCCGGGGCCTCTCGGGGGCCCCGGGGAGCTGTTTTTT.

Comment on this clonotype: A single base separates this from a much larger clone, so it may be a read error. Here the CDR3 reads CACSFGGRGGMNTEAFF. In DNA form, the CDR3 reads TGTGCCTGCAGCTTTGGGGGAAGAGGGGGAATGAACACTGAAGCTTTCTTT. This chain connects TRBV7-2 to TRBJ1-1; TRBD1 might be the D (6 bases). The CDR3 contains 17 residues. Germline lookup yields CDR1 SGHTA and CDR2 FQGNSA.

The V and J genes are TRBV4-1 and TRBJ2-5; D is ambiguous. The ends were cut back, 5 bases at V and 5 bases at J, with 9 bases in the middle. The length of the CDR3 is 12 residues. The germline CDR1 and CDR2 sequences are MGHRA and YSYEKL. CDR3 region: CASSSEVETQYF. The CDR3 DNA sequence: TGCGCCAGCAGCTCCGAGGTGGAGACCCAGTACTTC.

The CDR3 DNA follows: TGTGCCAGCAGTTACTCGAACGGGCCTAACTATGGCTACACCTTC. It encodes CASSYSNGPNYGYTF. The chain has TRBV6-6 and TRBJ1-2, with D hard to call. With 0 bases removed from V and 0 bases from J, the gap between germline ends came to 8 bases. The germline gives CDR1 MNHNY, CDR2 SVGAGI (reference sequence). This CDR3 has 15 residues.

J is TRBJ1-2 and V is TRBV7-2; D unresolved. With 6 bases removed from V and 8 bases from J, the gap between germline ends came to 10 bases. From germline, CDR1 is SGHTA and CDR2 FQGNSA. The CDR3 has 11 amino acids. CDR3 sequence reads: CASRFSEGYTF. CDR3 nucleotide sequence: TGTGCCAGCAGGTTCTCGGAGGGCTACACCTTC. The complete variable domain, with remaining parts taken from reference TRBV7-2 and TRBJ1-2, reads GAGVSQSPSNKVTEKGKDVELRCDPISGHTALYWYRQSLGQGLEFLIYFQGNSAPDKSGLPSDRFSAERTGGSVSTLTIQRTQQEDSAVYLCASRFSEGYTFGSGTRLTVV.

This clonotype was picked up many times. The chain links TRBV7-6 to TRBJ2-2; TRBD2 matches at 12 bases. With 5 bases clipped from V and 4 bases from J, the junction kept 8 bases outside the gene matches. Germline loops: CDR1 SGHVS, CDR2 FNYEAQ. This CDR3 is 17 amino acids long. Here the CDR3 DNA reads TGTGCCAGCAGCCCAAAACTAGCGGGGGGAACCACCGGGGAGCTGTTTTTT. Translated, it gives CASSPKLAGGTTGELFF. The entire variable domain, with the rest obtained from reference TRBV7-6 and TRBJ2-2, is as follows: GAGVSQSPRYKVTKRGQDVALRCDPISGHVSLYWYRQALGQGPEFLTYFNYEAQQDKSGLPNDRFSAERPEGSISTLTIQRTEQRDSAMYRCASSPKLAGGTTGELFFGEGSRLTVL.

This clonotype came up a few times. The rearrangement links TRBV29-1 to TRBJ1-1; no reliable D call. V dropped 3 bases and J dropped 5 bases, with 13 bases sitting between them. The CDR3 covers 13 residues. Germline V lookup: CDR1 SQVTM, CDR2 ANQGSEA. In nucleotides, the CDR3 is TGCAGCGTTGACGCCCAGGACGGGACTGAAGCTTTCTTT. Translation gives CSVDAQDGTEAFF.

The chain has TRBV7-6 and TRBJ2-3; D is perhaps TRBD2 (5 bases). Trimming removed 3 bases from V and 5 bases from J, with 15 bases in between. This CDR3 region has 15 residues. Germline V CDR1 and CDR2: SGHVS, FNYEAQ. CDR3 amino acids: CASSFRGAEKDTQYF. Written as DNA, the CDR3 is TGTGCCAGCAGCTTCCGGGGTGCAGAGAAAGATACGCAGTATTTT.

In the case of this clonotype: Possible read error: a much larger clone is one base away. The V and J genes are TRBV6-1 and TRBJ2-3; TRBD2 matches at 14 bases. Germline trimming cut 0 bases from V and 4 bases from J; bases unmatched to any gene: 12. The CDR3 extends over 20 amino acids. CDR1 is MNHNS and CDR2 is SASEGT in the germline V gene. This CDR3 reads CASSEARRLAGGPESDTQYF. The DNA for the CDR3 is TGTGCCAGCAGTGAAGCGCGGAGACTAGCGGGGGGGCCAGAATCAGATACGCAGTATTTT.

A few counts support this clonotype. The chain recombines TRBV2 with TRBJ2-4; the D gene is possibly TRBD1 (6 bases). The V end lost 6 bases, the J end lost 1 base, and 16 bases lay between the germline ends. Per the germline V gene, CDR1 is SNHLY and CDR2 is FYNNEI. The CDR3 loop spans 16 amino acids. The CDR3 bases are TGTGCCAGCAGGGACCTGGGGCAGGGGGCCAAAAACATTCAGTACTTC. Translating it yields CASRDLGQGAKNIQYF. The entire variable domain, with the rest obtained from reference TRBV2 and TRBJ2-4, is as follows: EPEVTQTPSHQVTQMGQEVILRCVPISNHLYFYWYRQILGQKVEFLVSFYNNEISEKSEIFDDQFSVERPDGSNFTLKIRSTKLEDSAMYFCASRDLGQGAKNIQYFGAGTRLSVL.

The rearrangement links TRBV15 to TRBJ1-6; 9 bases fit TRBD1. Germline trimming cut 4 bases from V and 7 bases from J; bases unmatched to any gene: 5. Germline assignment: CDR1 LNHNV and CDR2 YYDKDF (reference sequence). The CDR3 runs 15 residues. This CDR3 is CATSKKTGGNSPLHF. CDR3 DNA sequence: TGTGCCACCAGCAAGAAGACAGGGGGGAATTCACCCCTCCACTTT. The full variable domain, its missing parts supplied by reference TRBV15 and TRBJ1-6, is DAMVIQNPRYQVTQFGKPVTLSCSQTLNHNVMYWYQQKSSQAPKLLFHYYDKDFNNEADTPDNFQSRRPNTSFCFLDIRSPGLGDTAMYLCATSKKTGGNSPLHFGNGTRLTVT.

The sample holds a few counts of this clonotype. This rearrangement joins TRBV24-1 to TRBJ2-2, with D perhaps matching TRBD1 (5 bases). Germline CDR1 reads KGHDR; CDR2 reads SFDVKD. Trimming stripped 7 bases from V and 9 bases from J, with 14 bases between. The CDR3 is 13 residues long. The CDR3 spells CATSLQTDRELFF. The CDR3 region has the DNA TGTGCCACCAGCCTTCAGACAGACCGGGAGCTGTTTTTT.

This clonotype was counted a few times. The chain is built from TRBV6-1 and TRBJ1-1; no clear D gene. The CDR3 runs 14 residues. CDR1 is MNHNS and CDR2 is SASEGT in the germline V gene. Between the trimmed V and J ends, which lost 5 bases and 1 base, there was a span of 11 bases. The CDR3 nucleotides read TGTGCCAGCAGTAAAAGGGCAACGAACACTGAAGCTTTCTTT. It codes for CASSKRATNTEAFF.

V is TRBV7-6 and J is TRBJ1-2; unclear D gene. The CDR3 spans 16 residues. Germline V gives CDR1 SGHVS, CDR2 FNYEAQ. The V end was cut by 1 base, the J end by 7 bases, with 19 bases between. CDR3 coding DNA: TGTGCCAGCAGCTTAGGTGCAGTCTATTCCACTATTGGCTACACCTTC. This sequence encodes CASSLGAVYSTIGYTF.

The chain uses TRBV11-2 and TRBJ2-2; tentatively, D is TRBD1 (6 bases). The CDR3 length is 15 residues. V gave up 8 bases and J gave up 2 bases, with 15 bases separating them. Per germline, CDR1 SGHAT and CDR2 FQNNGV. For the CDR3, the DNA is TGTGCCAGCGTGGCATGGGGGCCAAACACCGGGGAGCTGTTTTTT. Protein sequence: CASVAWGPNTGELFF.

The table lists this clonotype with a few counts. The CDR3 here is CASSYLRPGAGGTDTQYF. The DNA for the CDR3 is TGTGCCAGCAGTTACCTCCGTCCAGGAGCGGGGGGGACAGATACGCAGTATTTT. The chain joins TRBV6-2 or TRBV6-3 to TRBJ2-3, with TRBD2 matching over 10 bases. The CDR3 runs to 18 residues. Germline CDR1 MNHEY, CDR2 SVGEGT. V was clipped by 2 bases and J by 3 bases; unmatched bases: 11.

The chain uses TRBV9 and TRBJ2-4, with 7 bases lining up with TRBD1. Germline assignment: CDR1 SGDLS and CDR2 YYNGEE. This CDR3 comprises 14 residues. V dropped 3 bases and J dropped 4; count of bases not matched to a gene: 4. CDR3 in DNA: TGTGCCAGCAGCGCCCAGGGACAGAAAAACATTCAGTACTTC. Translating gives CASSAQGQKNIQYF.

This clonotype was detected many times. An end of the junction differs from the germline gene, which may be a read error. The V call is TRBV7-9, the J call TRBJ2-2, with D possibly TRBD1 on 6 matching bases. This CDR3 spans 11 amino acids. Germline V gene data show CDR1 as SEHNR and CDR2 as FQNEAQ (reference sequence). The CDR3 nucleotides are TGCTCCAGACAGGTTGTCCGGGAGCTGTTTTTT. This gives the protein CSRQVVRELFF. Full variable domain (rest looked up from reference TRBV7-9 and TRBJ2-2): DTGVSQNPRHKITKRGQNVTFRCDPISEHNRLYWYRQTLGQGPEFLTYFQNEAQLEKSRLLSDRFSAERPKGSFSTLEIQRTEQGDSAMYLCSRQVVRELFFGEGSRLTVL.

This clonotype was counted a few times. Germline and junction disagree at one end, which may indicate a read error. The chain couples TRBV7-6 to TRBJ2-2; weak D call: TRBD1 (5 bases). Germline V gene sequence: CDR1 SGHVS, CDR2 FNYEAQ. The CDR3 is made up of 16 amino acids. The CDR3 DNA is TGTGCTAGCAGCCCGATCGTGACAGTGAACACCGGGGAGCTGTTTTTT. Translation gives CASSPIVTVNTGELFF.

The V call is TRBV20-1, the J call TRBJ2-3; D unclear. Germline CDR1 reads DFQATT; CDR2 reads SNEGSKA (reference sequence). CDR3 size: 15 residues. Between the trimmed V and J ends, which lost 0 bases and 5 bases, there was a span of 15 bases. This CDR3 is CSARDSTSYGDTQYF. The CDR3 DNA is TGCAGTGCTAGAGATTCCACCTCTTACGGAGATACGCAGTATTTT.